This T cell receptor beta chain originates from a study of T cells in Graves' hyperthyroidism and ophthalmopathy. Broader study findings: Among clonotypes expanded in thyroid above 0.001, most were also found in blood.

This clonotype came up a few times. The antigen is unknown. RNA transcripts yielded amplified TCR beta CDR3 regions. When the TCR CDR3 underwent first-round RT-PCR, the HTBI primer set was used. TCRdb re-derived calls from the multiplex PCR reads in MiXCR, one entry per CDR3 protein. The data contain 400,000 to 550,000 distinct CDR3 sequences, roughly 24% of them singletons. The CDR3 consists of 16 residues. Trimming pared 2 bases from V and 3 bases from J, leaving 16 bases between. Germline CDR1 SGHAT, CDR2 FQNNGV. This TCR derives from a woman in her twenties or thirties with Graves' ophthalmopathy. This rearrangement joins TRBV11-2 to TRBJ1-2; D is perhaps TRBD1 (6 bases). Material for sequencing was blood. The CDR3 reads CASSLSRDEGDYGYTF. CDR3 in DNA: TGTGCCAGCAGCTTATCTCGGGACGAGGGGGACTATGGCTACACCTTC.